This TCR beta chain originates from a study of cytomegalovirus exposure and HLA in healthy donors. The study's findings and limits: Most sequenced TCRs were rare (though some public TCRs occurred in many donors). One later analysis reportedly identified an Asian-associated ancestry cluster that showed fewer N-insertions than the approximately 600-donor mean.

Healthy bone marrow donors supplied every sample. About this clone itself: Its antigen remains unknown.

The PCR had 60 Vbeta and 13 Jbeta primers. Methods used by the authors: Around 11 million shared chains were among the about 80 million unique TCR beta chains that a later analysis counted. TCRdb's table, derived via immunoSEQ multiplex PCR, lists solely in-frame clones and lacks some. V, J and clone size derive from that table, while D and trimming were established from the DNA sequence. The sample consists of 100,000 to 150,000 clones, approximately 77% of them appearing once. The CDR3 has 18 residues. The V gene end was trimmed by 0 bases and the J gene end by 2 bases; junction bases not matched to a gene: 5. CDR1 and CDR2 (germline): LNHNV, YYDKDF (reference sequence).

The sequence was obtained from a man younger than 30 in good health and CMV-seronegative. This chain links TRBV15 with TRBJ2-1, with TRBD2 identical over 12 bases. The sample consisted of PBMCs. CDR3 nucleotide sequence: TGTGCCACCAGCAGAGAGACGACTAGCGGGGGTGCCTACAATGAGCAGTTCTTC. Amino acid sequence: CATSRETTSGGAYNEQFF.